A single sample gave rise to the 15 T cell receptor beta chains below, sequenced in a study of blood T cell repertoires in COVID-19. Clones were sequenced by immunoSEQ multiplex PCR, and TCRdb holds only the in-frame ones, with some missing. The sample yields some 65,000 clones, roughly 78% seen once. What was sequenced was peripheral blood. The receptors were sampled from a human donor in a cohort sampled during active COVID-19.

The V call is TRBV6-5, the J call TRBJ2-2; D is undetermined. V lost 11 bases and J 5 bases, leaving 9 bases between the germline ends. Per germline, CDR1 MNHEY and CDR2 SVGAGI. The CDR3 spans 11 residues. Here the CDR3 reads CASQTTGELFF. The CDR3 DNA follows: TGTGCCTCCCAGACTACCGGGGAGCTGTTTTTT.

This sequence joins TRBV6-5 and TRBJ2-1, with TRBD2 matching over 8 bases. V gave up 2 bases and J gave up 8 bases; unmatched junction bases: 8. The CDR3 consists of 15 residues. CDR1 and CDR2 from the germline V gene are MNHEY and SVGAGI. CDR3 nucleotide sequence: TGTGCCAGCAGTTACAGGGCGGGAGGTAACGATGAGCAGTTCTTC. Amino acids: CASSYRAGGNDEQFF.

This clone was seen a few times. The V gene is TRBV28, the J gene TRBJ1-2, with D hard to call. Trimming took off 8 bases at V and 3 bases at J, with 4 bases between the two ends. Germline loops: CDR1 MDHEN, CDR2 SYDVKM. The CDR3 spans 10 residues. The CDR3 loop is CASHYYGYTF. Here the CDR3 DNA reads TGTGCCAGCCACTACTATGGCTACACCTTC.

In DNA, the CDR3 is TGTGCCAGCAGCCCACCTTCGGGCGGGAGGATAGCTGAGCAGTTCTTC. Amino acids: CASSPPSGGRIAEQFF. The chain recombines TRBV9 with TRBJ2-1; 8 bases line up with TRBD2. Germline lookup yields CDR1 SGDLS and CDR2 YYNGEE. The J segment lost 9 bases and the V segment lost 4 bases, leaving 15 bases of the junction unmatched. There are 16 residues in the CDR3.

This clone appeared once. The gene calls are TRBV3-1 (or the pseudogene TRBV3-2) and TRBJ2-7, with 9 bases identical to TRBD2. The CDR3 contains 13 residues. The germline CDR1 and CDR2 sequences are LGHDT and YNNKEL (reference sequence). The ends lost 1 base at V and 6 bases at J; junction bases unmatched: 1. The CDR3: CASSQGREGEQYF. In DNA, the CDR3 is TGTGCCAGCAGCCAAGGGCGGGAGGGCGAGCAGTACTTC.

The chain couples TRBV6-2 or TRBV6-3 to TRBJ2-1; 10 bases are shared with TRBD1. CDR1 is MNHEY and CDR2 is SVGEGT in the germline V gene. The CDR3 covers 14 residues. V dropped 6 bases and J dropped 3; count of bases not matched to a gene: 2. The DNA of the CDR3 is TGTGCCAGCAGCCGGGACAGGGGCTACAATGAGCAGTTCTTC. Residues: CASSRDRGYNEQFF.

V is TRBV11-2 and J is TRBJ2-3; 8 positions match TRBD2. The J segment lost 5 bases and the V segment lost 5 bases, leaving 3 bases of the junction unmatched. This CDR3 spans 13 amino acids. The V gene's germline CDR1 is SGHAT and CDR2 FQNNGV. In DNA form, the CDR3 reads TGTGCCAGCAGCCCCCGGGGGGGAGATACGCAGTATTTT. Its protein is CASSPRGGDTQYF.

In DNA, the CDR3 is TGTGCCAGCAGTCCTATAATGAAGCCCCAGCATTTT. Translated: CASSPIMKPQHF. The genes are TRBV3-1 (or the pseudogene TRBV3-2) and TRBJ1-5; no firm D call. This CDR3 is 12 amino acids long. Trimming cost V 6 bases and J 8 bases, with 11 bases left between them. Germline loops: CDR1 LGHDT, CDR2 YNNKEL (reference sequence).

This clone was seen a handful of times. This sequence joins TRBV3-1 (or the pseudogene TRBV3-2) and TRBJ2-1; 12 bases agree with TRBD2. The germline gives CDR1 LGHDT, CDR2 YNNKEL (reference sequence). The CDR3 has 14 amino acids. Losses at the gene ends were 4 bases for V and 13 bases for J; bases not matched to a gene: 8. The CDR3 DNA is TGTGCCAGCAGCCTCACACTACTAGCGGGAGGACAGTTCTTC. The encoded protein is CASSLTLLAGGQFF.

This chain links TRBV4-1 with TRBJ2-7; TRBD1 is a possible D gene (6 bases). V dropped 2 bases and J dropped 5 bases, with 7 bases sitting between them. There are 12 residues in the CDR3. In germline, CDR1 is MGHRA, CDR2 YSYEKL. The CDR3 nucleotides are TGCGCCAGCAGCCAATCAGGGGACGAGCAGTACTTC. It yields the protein CASSQSGDEQYF.

This rearrangement joins TRBV24-1 to TRBJ2-1; 9 bases are shared with TRBD1. The CDR3 covers 14 residues. Germline V gene lookup returns CDR1 KGHDR and CDR2 SFDVKD. V shed 10 bases, J shed 7 bases, and the junction held 10 bases outside the gene matches. DNA of the CDR3: TGTGCCACGACCACCGGGACAGGGAGAAATGAGCAGTTCTTC. Its translation is CATTTGTGRNEQFF.

CDR3: CASSLGGAGTNEKLFF. The CDR3 nucleotides are TGCGCCAGCAGCCTAGGGGGCGCGGGTACTAATGAAAAACTGTTTTTT. V is TRBV4-3 and J is TRBJ1-4; 7 bases line up with TRBD1. CDR1 is LGHNA and CDR2 is YSLEER in the germline V gene. With V trimmed by 4 bases and J by 2 bases, 7 bases remained unmatched. This CDR3 contains 16 residues.

The chain is built from TRBV3-1 (or the pseudogene TRBV3-2) and TRBJ2-7, with a possible D match to TRBD2 (6 bases). The CDR3 spans 13 residues. V lost 3 bases to trimming and J lost 5 bases, with 11 bases between them. Germline V gives CDR1 LGHDT, CDR2 YNNKEL (reference sequence). This CDR3 is CASSQGGEDEQYF. CDR3 nucleotide sequence: TGTGCCAGCAGCCAGGGGGGAGAGGACGAGCAGTACTTC.

The chain is built from TRBV20-1 and TRBJ2-7; a possible D gene is TRBD1 (6 bases). The V end lost 3 bases, the J end lost 4 bases, and 10 bases lay between the germline ends. The germline V gene has CDR1 DFQATT and CDR2 SNEGSKA (reference sequence). The CDR3 is 12 residues long. The CDR3 loop is CSASPDRYEQYF. CDR3 nucleotide sequence: TGCAGTGCTAGTCCCGACAGGTACGAGCAGTACTTC.

The rearrangement uses TRBV7-3 and TRBJ2-2; 9 bases are shared with TRBD2. The germline V gene encodes CDR1 SGHTA and CDR2 FQGTGA. The V and J ends lost 2 bases and 4 bases, in that order; junction bases with no gene match: 5. The CDR3 covers 16 residues. The CDR3 region is CASSLAGGPGTGELFF. The CDR3 bases are TGTGCCAGCAGCTTAGCGGGAGGGCCTGGCACCGGGGAGCTGTTTTTT. The full variable domain, with the rest looked up from reference TRBV7-3 and TRBJ2-2, is GAGVSQTPSNKVTEKGKYVELRCDPISGHTALYWYRQSLGQGPEFLIYFQGTGAADDSGLPNDRFFAVRPEGSVSTLKIQRTERGDSAVYLCASSLAGGPGTGELFFGEGSRLTVL.